The 22 T cell receptor beta chains below were found in one sample sequenced in a study of T cell responses to AZD1222 COVID-19 vaccine. Libraries were prepared by immunoSEQ multiplex PCR; TCRdb keeps only in-frame clonotypes and omits some of them. Of roughly 120,000 clones in the sample, roughly 87% were seen once. This sample comprised peripheral blood, obtained on day 0 of MenACWY control vaccination. The receptor set was obtained from an adult in good health.

This chain uses TRBV5-5 with TRBJ2-7, with TRBD1 identical over 8 bases. Per the germline V gene, CDR1 is SGHKS and CDR2 is YYEKEE (reference sequence). V shed 4 bases and J 0 bases; nucleotides not matched to a gene: 12. CDR3 length equals 17 residues. This CDR3 reads CASSRNAGGLSSYEQYF. The CDR3 DNA sequence: TGTGCCAGCAGCCGAAACGCAGGGGGCCTGAGCTCCTACGAGCAGTACTTC.

The chain is built from TRBV6-4 and TRBJ2-2; D is undetermined. Trimming pared 2 bases from V and 6 bases from J, leaving 7 bases between. The CDR3 sequence is 13 residues long. The V gene's germline CDR1 is MRHNA and CDR2 SNTAGT. CDR3 loop: CASSDRFAGELFF. CDR3 nucleotides: TGTGCCAGCAGTGACAGGTTTGCCGGGGAGCTGTTTTTT.

V usage is TRBV6-5 and J usage is TRBJ2-7; D may be TRBD1 (8 bases). This CDR3 is built from 12 residues. Germline loops: CDR1 MNHEY, CDR2 SVGAGI. V shed 9 bases and J shed 7 bases, with 16 bases lying between them. The CDR3 protein is CASTGGGLEQYF. CDR3 sequence (DNA): TGTGCCAGTACAGGGGGAGGGTTGGAGCAGTACTTC.

Only a few counts were recorded for this clone. Distinct nucleotide sequences in the sample also encode this CDR3. This chain connects TRBV6-5 to TRBJ1-3; 10 bases align to TRBD1. The V gene end was trimmed by 5 bases and the J gene end by 2 bases; junction bases not matched to a gene: 3. The CDR3 has 15 amino acids. Germline CDR1 and CDR2: MNHEY and SVGAGI. As DNA, the CDR3 is TGTGCCAGCAGTCCCGACAGGGGGCCTGGAAACACCATATATTTT. It specifies CASSPDRGPGNTIYF.

The CDR3 spells CASSITSGRYNEQFF. In nucleotides, the CDR3 is TGTGCCAGTAGTATTACTAGCGGGAGATACAATGAGCAGTTCTTC. The chain uses TRBV19 and TRBJ2-1; 11 bases line up with TRBD2. The V segment lost 3 bases and the J segment 4 bases; nucleotides outside the gene matches: 2. Germline V lookup: CDR1 LNHDA, CDR2 SQIVND (reference sequence). The CDR3 is 15 amino acids.

This rearrangement joins TRBV20-1 to TRBJ2-7; D gene unclear. Deletions cut 3 bases from V and 3 bases from J, with 3 bases between. This CDR3 contains 10 residues. Germline-derived CDR1 and CDR2 are DFQATT and SNEGSKA (reference sequence). The CDR3 DNA is TGCAGTGCTAGGGGCTACGAGCAGTACTTC. It yields the protein CSARGYEQYF.

The chain links TRBV10-3 to TRBJ1-2; D possibly corresponds to TRBD1 (5 bases). The ends were cut back, 8 bases at V and 2 bases at J, with 9 bases in the middle. There are 12 residues in the CDR3. CDR1 is ENHRY and CDR2 is SYGVKD in the germline V gene. The CDR3 spells CAIERGNYGYTF. CDR3 in DNA: TGTGCCATCGAAAGGGGAAACTATGGCTACACCTTC.

This clone was seen once. The CDR3 nucleotides are TGTGCCAGCAAACCTTCCGACTCCTACGAGCAGTACTTC. It codes for CASKPSDSYEQYF. V is TRBV28 and J is TRBJ2-7; D is unresolved. The germline V and J ends were trimmed by 7 bases and 0 bases, with 10 bases remaining between them. The length of the CDR3 is 13 residues. Germline assignment: CDR1 MDHEN and CDR2 SYDVKM.

The chain is built from TRBV18 and TRBJ1-1; a possible D gene is TRBD1 (6 bases). CDR1 KGHSH and CDR2 LQKENI come from the germline V gene. The CDR3 length is 16 residues. V dropped 6 bases and J dropped 1 base, with 18 bases sitting between them. CDR3 nucleotide sequence: TGTGCCAGCTCTCCTATACAGGGTTGGGGGAACACTGAAGCTTTCTTT. Protein: CASSPIQGWGNTEAFF.

This clone was seen more than once but under ten times. The chain links TRBV7-2 to TRBJ1-5, with 7 bases identical to TRBD1. This CDR3 has 15 residues. Losses at the gene ends were 5 bases for V and 5 bases for J; bases not matched to a gene: 9. Germline V lookup: CDR1 SGHTA, CDR2 FQGNSA. CDR3 in DNA: TGTGCCAGCAGCGCCCGGACAGGCGGGGATCAGCCCCAGCATTTT. This gives the protein CASSARTGGDQPQHF.

The chain uses TRBV7-8 and TRBJ1-5; unclear D gene. V was pared by 5 bases and J by 4 bases, with 18 bases between. The CDR3 is 16 residues long. The germline CDR1 and CDR2 sequences are SGHVS and FQNEAQ. CDR3 amino acids: CASSPMDPAQNQPQHF. The CDR3 DNA reads as TGTGCCAGCAGCCCCATGGACCCCGCCCAGAATCAGCCCCAGCATTTT.

V usage is TRBV6-2 or TRBV6-3 and J usage is TRBJ1-5; D is unclear. Germline V gene data show CDR1 as MNHEY and CDR2 as SVGEGT. This CDR3 comprises 13 residues. V was trimmed by 3 bases and J by 6 bases, leaving 9 bases between them. The CDR3 sequence is CASSYPESQPQHF. The CDR3 region has the DNA TGTGCCAGCAGTTATCCAGAGAGTCAGCCCCAGCATTTT.

This chain connects TRBV6-5 to TRBJ2-3, with TRBD1 matching 7 bases. This CDR3 is 14 amino acids long. With V trimmed by 6 bases and J by 2 bases, 5 bases remained unmatched. Germline V gene data show CDR1 as MNHEY and CDR2 as SVGAGI. The DNA for the CDR3 is TGTGCCAGCAGAACGACAGGGCTCACAGATACGCAGTATTTT. Protein: CASRTTGLTDTQYF.

This chain joins TRBV16 and TRBJ2-7, with unresolved D. V lost 2 bases and J 5 bases, leaving 16 bases between the germline ends. CDR1 is KGHSY and CDR2 is FQNENV in the germline V gene. This CDR3 is built from 15 residues. CDR3 nucleotides: TGTGCCAGCAGCCAACGAGGTTCCGGCACCCACGAGCAGTACTTC. It is translated as CASSQRGSGTHEQYF.

The rearrangement joins TRBV5-1 to TRBJ1-6; 8 bases align to TRBD1. CDR3 length equals 13 residues. CDR1 and CDR2 (germline): SGHRS, YFSETQ. V shed 3 bases and J 10 bases; nucleotides not matched to a gene: 3. The CDR3 sequence: CASSSHRGSPLHF. CDR3 coding DNA: TGCGCCAGCAGCTCCCACAGGGGGTCACCCCTCCACTTT.

The chain uses TRBV27 and TRBJ1-1; weak D call: TRBD1 (6 bases). CDR3 length: 15 residues. Germline loops: CDR1 MNHEY, CDR2 SMNVEV (reference sequence). V was cut by 3 bases and J by 4 bases, with 15 bases left in between. DNA for the CDR3: TGTGCCAGCAGTTTCCTTGGGGGGCTGGTCACTGAAGCTTTCTTT. Its translation: CASSFLGGLVTEAFF.

This clone was observed a few times. The rearrangement joins TRBV4-2 to TRBJ1-1; 7 bases align to TRBD1. Germline V gene lookup returns CDR1 LGHNA and CDR2 YNFKEQ. V gave up 1 base and J gave up 6 bases; unmatched junction bases: 5. The CDR3 runs 14 residues. CDR3 amino acids: CASSQGRQGAEAFF. For the CDR3, the DNA is TGTGCCAGCAGCCAAGGTCGACAGGGTGCTGAAGCTTTCTTT.

The rearrangement uses TRBV18 and TRBJ2-7; TRBD2 aligns across 7 bases. This CDR3 comprises 15 residues. Trimming at V came to 6 bases and at J to 0 bases, leaving 8 bases not matched to a gene. Germline CDR1 reads KGHSH; CDR2 reads LQKENI. CDR3 coding DNA: TGTGCCAGCTCGCTTTCCGGGACTAACTCCTACGAGCAGTACTTC. This sequence encodes CASSLSGTNSYEQYF.

The chain employs TRBV28 and TRBJ1-4, with TRBD1 as a possible D gene (6 bases). CDR3 length: 17 amino acids. In germline, CDR1 is MDHEN, CDR2 SYDVKM. V was clipped by 3 bases and J by 8 bases, with 22 bases between them. The CDR3 DNA follows: TGTGCCAGCAGTTTTTTTTATAGTGGGGGGCTCACGGAAAAACTGTTTTTT. Residues: CASSFFYSGGLTEKLFF. Supplemented by reference TRBV28 and TRBJ1-4, the full variable domain reads DVKVTQSSRYLVKRTGEKVFLECVQDMDHENMFWYRQDPGLGLRLIYFSYDVKMKEKGDIPEGYSVSREKKERFSLILESASTNQTSMYLCASSFFYSGGLTEKLFFGSGTQLSVL.

This chain connects TRBV2 to TRBJ2-2; weak D call: TRBD1 (5 bases). V lost 6 bases to trimming and J lost 1 base, with 12 bases between them. This CDR3 is 15 amino acids long. CDR1 and CDR2 from the germline V gene are SNHLY and FYNNEI. For the CDR3, the DNA is TGTGCCAGCAGGAGACAGACAGAGAACACCGGGGAGCTGTTTTTT. As protein: CASRRQTENTGELFF.

The CDR3 loop reads CASRGGGSTDTQYF. For the CDR3, the DNA is TGTGCCAGCAGGGGAGGGGGCAGCACAGATACGCAGTATTTT. This sequence joins TRBV6-5 and TRBJ2-3; D might be TRBD1 or TRBD2, each matching 7 bases. Trimming shortened V by 6 bases and J by 0 bases, and 10 bases separated the two germline ends. The length of the CDR3 is 14 residues. CDR1 is MNHEY, CDR2 SVGAGI, per germline.

The gene calls are TRBV7-9 and TRBJ1-4; D not certain. CDR1 and CDR2 (germline): SEHNR, FQNEAQ (reference sequence). V dropped 1 base and J dropped 8 bases, with 5 bases sitting between them. This CDR3 region has 12 residues. The CDR3 spells CASSLGGEKLFF. For the CDR3, the DNA is TGTGCCAGCAGCTTAGGAGGCGAAAAACTGTTTTTT.